The present T cell receptor (beta chain) was sequenced within a study of graft-versus-host responses after intestinal transplantation. The CDR3 is 16 residues long. Germline-derived CDR1 and CDR2 are SGHTA and FQGTGA. V was clipped by 3 bases and J by 1 base; unmatched bases: 8. In regard to this clone: What it recognizes is unknown.

Only in-frame clones appear in the TCRdb table, and some are missing; sequencing was by immunoSEQ multiplex PCR. The sample comprises approximately 97,000 clones, 85% to 95% of which are singletons, and approximately 0.069% rests with the top ten. The specimen comprised unstimulated CD8+ T cells sorted from spleen or lymph node cells, sampled before transplant. This clonotype originated in a human donor who was the organ donor for an intestinal transplant. The rearrangement joins TRBV7-3 to TRBJ1-1; TRBD1 aligns across 7 bases. CDR3 loop: CASSFGETGRNTEAFF. CDR3 coding DNA: TGTGCCAGCAGCTTTGGAGAGACAGGGAGGAACACTGAAGCTTTCTTT. Variable domain in full (rest from reference TRBV7-3 and TRBJ1-1): GAGVSQTPSNKVTEKGKYVELRCDPISGHTALYWYRQSLGQGPEFLIYFQGTGAADDSGLPNDRFFAVRPEGSVSTLKIQRTERGDSAVYLCASSFGETGRNTEAFFGQGTRLTVV.